This paragraph reports one TCR beta chain. The antigen is unknown. This CDR3 has 14 residues. The germline V and J ends were trimmed by 6 bases and 2 bases, with 13 bases remaining between them. Germline V gene lookup returns CDR1 KGHSH and CDR2 LQKENI. Partitioning of CD4+ cells yielded a CD45RA+ naive subset and a CD45RA-negative memory subset. Assay: immunoSEQ multiplex PCR; the TCRdb copy retains only in-frame clones and omits some. The sample carries approximately 320,000 clones, over 65% recorded once. The sample belongs to a study of shared clonotypes between healthy human individuals. Overall study findings and caveats: Generally, estimated richness proved larger in naive subsets than it did in memory subsets. Clonotypes shared by all four donors outscored non-shared clonotypes in generation probability. The authors sampled blood alone, and tissue repertoires likely differ.

The chain links TRBV18 to TRBJ1-1; D ambiguous. Material for sequencing was memory CD4+ T cells sorted from blood. Subset reported: CD45RA-negative fraction. The receptor comes from a man younger than 45 in good health. CDR3 loop: CASSLSGFNTEAFF. In nucleotides, the CDR3 is TGTGCCAGCTCGCTCTCGGGGTTCAACACTGAAGCTTTCTTT.